This T cell receptor beta chain was found in a study of identical twins. One entry per CDR3 protein results from TCRdb running MiXCR on the 5' RACE reads. The sample shows approximately 240,000 distinct CDR3 sequences, about 14% of them seen only once. This CDR3 region has 16 residues. The V gene end was trimmed by 1 base and the J gene end by 5 bases; junction bases not matched to a gene: 9. This clonotype was observed at least ten times. Its antigen is unknown. Study conclusions and caveats: Cord blood's abundant beta clonotypes had fewer insertions, unlike memory repertoires. Beta out-of-frame sequences showed weaker excess sharing between twins. Part of the zero-insertion signal could reflect confounding by invariant MAIT and iNKT cells. Findings depended on cross-sectional statistics rather than tracking the same donors.

This chain joins TRBV12-3 or TRBV12-4 and TRBJ1-1; 8 bases agree with TRBD1. The material sequenced was memory (CD45RO+) T cells sorted from blood. This receptor was obtained from a woman younger than 30 in good health. The chain's CDR3 is CASSLGPDRGGTEAFF. DNA of the CDR3: TGTGCCAGCAGTTTAGGACCCGACAGGGGAGGAACTGAAGCTTTCTTT.